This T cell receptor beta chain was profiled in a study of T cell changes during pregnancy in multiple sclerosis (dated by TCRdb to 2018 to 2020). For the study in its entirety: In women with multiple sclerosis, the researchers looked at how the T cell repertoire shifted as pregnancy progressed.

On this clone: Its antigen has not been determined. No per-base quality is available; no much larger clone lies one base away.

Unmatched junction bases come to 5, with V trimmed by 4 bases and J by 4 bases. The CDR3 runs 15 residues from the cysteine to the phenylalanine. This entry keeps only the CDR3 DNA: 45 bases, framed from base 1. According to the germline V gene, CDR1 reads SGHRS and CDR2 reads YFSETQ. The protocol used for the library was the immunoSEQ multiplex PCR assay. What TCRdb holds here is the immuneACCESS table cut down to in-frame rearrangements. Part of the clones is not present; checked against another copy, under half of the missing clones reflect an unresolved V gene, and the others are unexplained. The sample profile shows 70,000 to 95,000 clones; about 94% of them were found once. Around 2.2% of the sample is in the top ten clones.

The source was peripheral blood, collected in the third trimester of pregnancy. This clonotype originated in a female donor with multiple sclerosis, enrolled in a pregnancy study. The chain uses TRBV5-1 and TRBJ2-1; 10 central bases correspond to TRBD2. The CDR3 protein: CASSDGTSDYNEQFF. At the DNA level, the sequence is TGCGCCAGCAGCGACGGGACTAGCGATTACAATGAGCAGTTCTTC. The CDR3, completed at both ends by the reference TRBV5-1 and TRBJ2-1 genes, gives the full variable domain KAGVTQTPRYLIKTRGQQVTLSCSPISGHRSVSWYQQTPGQGLQFLFEYFSETQRNKGNFPGRFSGRQFSNSRSEMNVSTLELGDSALYLCASSDGTSDYNEQFFGPGTRLTVL.